The 10 T cell receptor beta chains given below trace back to one sample, sequenced in a study of CXCR3-negative and CXCR3-positive naive CD8 T cells. The antigens for these receptors are not known. The study made its TRB cDNA libraries by 5' RACE, adding UMI labels. Each CDR3 protein gets one entry in TCRdb, which reprocessed the 5' RACE reads and gives no DNA. The sample's table shows 150,000 to 160,000 distinct CDR3 sequences. Study outcomes and limitations: TRB CDR3 hydrophobicity was greater in CXCR3-positive naive cells than in CXCR3-negative naive cells.

The sequenced sample was naive CXCR3+ CD8+ T cells from blood. The subset is: CD45RO-CCR7+CD27+CD95- naive CD8+ T cells expressing CXCR3 (TNR3+). These receptors all stem from a human donor in good health. Some clones in this sample may be carry-over from other donors' samples.

V is TRBV7-9 and J is TRBJ2-5. CDR3 length: 15 residues. From germline, CDR1 is SEHNR and CDR2 FQNEAQ (reference sequence). The CDR3 spells CASSFSQKHQETQYF.

The rearrangement uses TRBV5-8 and TRBJ1-1. In germline, CDR1 is SGHTS, CDR2 YDEGEE. CDR3 size: 15 residues. CDR3: CASSLLGKANTEAFF.

The chain recombines TRBV7-6 with TRBJ1-1; TCRdb's assignment of TRBD1 cannot be checked, as there is no DNA. The CDR3 is made up of 14 amino acids. Germline CDR1 and CDR2: SGHVS and FNYEAQ. CDR3 sequence: CASSPGQWNTEAFF.

The V call is TRBV5-4, the J call TRBJ2-7; TCRdb gives TRBD2 as the D gene, but with no DNA this cannot be confirmed. The CDR3 spans 13 residues. Germline V lookup: CDR1 SGHNT, CDR2 YYREEE (reference sequence). CDR3 sequence: CASSPGRGYEQYF.

V and J are TRBV6-6 and TRBJ1-2; TCRdb returns TRBD1, unconfirmable since there is no DNA. CDR3 size: 14 residues. Germline V gives CDR1 MNHNY, CDR2 SVGAGI (reference sequence). CDR3 residues: CASSPRQGDYGYTF.

J is TRBJ2-2 and V is TRBV27. The CDR3 has 15 residues. Germline lookup yields CDR1 MNHEY and CDR2 SMNVEV (reference sequence). CDR3 in amino acids: CASSLTASVTGELFF.

The V call is TRBV5-1, the J call TRBJ2-3; TCRdb designates TRBD1, a call that cannot be tested without DNA. This CDR3 is 15 amino acids long. Germline assignment: CDR1 SGHRS and CDR2 YFSETQ. The CDR3 loop reads CASSLGRAVSGTQYF.

V gene TRBV5-1 combines with J gene TRBJ1-6. Looked up from germline, CDR1 is SGHRS and CDR2 is YFSETQ. The CDR3 sequence is 15 residues long. CDR3 in amino acids: CASSSDRANNSPLHF.

The genes are TRBV9 and TRBJ1-1; no DNA is available, so the TRBD1 call from TCRdb remains unchecked. The CDR3 runs 12 residues. CDR1 and CDR2 (germline): SGDLS, YYNGEE. The CDR3 protein is CASSVGGNEAFF. Full variable domain (missing parts from reference TRBV9 and TRBJ1-1): DSGVTQTPKHLITATGQRVTLRCSPRSGDLSVYWYQQSLDQGLQFLIQYYNGEERAKGNILERFSAQQFPDLHSELNLSSLELGDSALYFCASSVGGNEAFFGQGTRLTVV.

This chain joins TRBV28 and TRBJ2-1; no DNA is available, so the TRBD2 call from TCRdb remains unchecked. This CDR3 comprises 15 residues. Looked up from germline, CDR1 is MDHEN and CDR2 is SYDVKM. The CDR3 reads CASSLLAGVRNEQFF.